These 28 T cell receptor beta chains share one sample of origin, sequenced in a study of blood T cell repertoires in COVID-19. Sequencing was performed with immunoSEQ multiplex PCR; in TCRdb, only in-frame clones are kept and a portion is missing. The sample holds 300,000 to 400,000 clones, roughly 90% seen once. Sequencing input: peripheral blood. The receptor source for this set is a woman in her seventies with COVID-19, enrolled during active disease.

V usage is TRBV27 and J usage is TRBJ1-2; 7 positions match TRBD1. The CDR3 length is 15 residues. Trimming removed 0 bases from V and 4 bases from J; junction bases left unmatched: 5. Looked up from germline, CDR1 is MNHEY and CDR2 is SMNVEV (reference sequence). The CDR3 sequence: CASSLSGQLGYGYTF. The CDR3 DNA reads as TGTGCCAGCAGTTTATCGGGACAGCTGGGCTATGGCTACACCTTC.

The J gene is TRBJ2-5, the V gene TRBV5-6; D is possibly TRBD1 (7 bases). V lost 5 bases and J 3 bases, leaving 17 bases between the germline ends. CDR1 and CDR2 from the germline V gene are SGHDT and YYEEEE. This CDR3 has 15 amino acids. The CDR3, as DNA: TGTGCCAGCAGTCTCTCAGGGGGGAGAAAAGAGACCCAGTACTTC. It specifies CASSLSGGRKETQYF.

The chain has TRBV3-1 (or the pseudogene TRBV3-2) and TRBJ2-5; the D gene is possibly TRBD2 (6 bases). Per the germline V gene, CDR1 is LGHDT and CDR2 is YNNKEL (reference sequence). V lost 4 bases to trimming and J lost 5 bases, with 17 bases between them. The CDR3 runs to 15 residues. In DNA form, the CDR3 reads TGTGCCAGCAGCCCGGGGCCTCATGGGGGGGAGACCCAGTACTTC. This codes for CASSPGPHGGETQYF.

The V call is TRBV27, the J call TRBJ1-1; D is unclear. Deletions cut 5 bases from V and 1 base from J, with 11 bases between. Germline values: CDR1 MNHEY, CDR2 SMNVEV (reference sequence). The CDR3 consists of 14 residues. In DNA, the CDR3 is TGTGCCAGCAGTCCCGTCACACGGAACACTGAAGCTTTCTTT. As protein: CASSPVTRNTEAFF.

This chain connects TRBV20-1 to TRBJ1-6; no reliable D call. The CDR3 is made up of 15 amino acids. CDR1 DFQATT and CDR2 SNEGSKA come from the germline V gene (reference sequence). V was pared by 3 bases and J by 0 bases, with 9 bases between. CDR3: CSASSGSSYNSPLHF. The CDR3 bases are TGCAGTGCTAGTAGCGGGAGCTCCTATAATTCACCCCTCCACTTT.

V is TRBV20-1 and J is TRBJ2-7, with D perhaps matching TRBD2 (5 bases). The CDR3 extends over 11 amino acids. Trimming cost V 6 bases and J 3 bases, with 9 bases left between them. Per germline, CDR1 DFQATT and CDR2 SNEGSKA (reference sequence). The CDR3 sequence: CSAPSGYEQYF. CDR3 nucleotide sequence: TGCAGTGCCCCGAGCGGCTACGAGCAGTACTTC.

V usage is TRBV3-1 (or the pseudogene TRBV3-2) and J usage is TRBJ1-2; D unclear. Trimming removed 4 bases from V and 4 bases from J, with 10 bases in between. Germline V gene data show CDR1 as LGHDT and CDR2 as YNNKEL (reference sequence). CDR3 size: 13 residues. Here the CDR3 reads CASSLGVTYGYTF. CDR3 nucleotides: TGTGCCAGCAGCCTGGGAGTTACCTATGGCTACACCTTC.

The chain uses TRBV30 and TRBJ1-3; weak D call: TRBD1 (6 bases). Trimming cost V 2 bases and J 4 bases, with 9 bases left between them. Germline loops: CDR1 GTSNPN, CDR2 SVGIG (reference sequence). This CDR3 region has 13 residues. CDR3 region: CAWSWDTGNTIYF. As DNA, the CDR3 is TGTGCCTGGAGTTGGGACACGGGAAACACCATATATTTT.

The chain uses TRBV6-5 and TRBJ1-1; D gene ambiguous. The germline gives CDR1 MNHEY, CDR2 SVGAGI. The CDR3 runs to 15 residues. V was trimmed by 6 bases and J by 6 bases, leaving 20 bases between them. CDR3 sequence reads: CASSSESLGAAEAFF. The CDR3 nucleotides read TGTGCCAGCAGCTCCGAATCCTTAGGCGCGGCTGAAGCTTTCTTT.

The chain has TRBV27 and TRBJ2-1; D call uncertain. Germline V gene lookup returns CDR1 MNHEY and CDR2 SMNVEV (reference sequence). V lost 2 bases and J 0 bases, leaving 8 bases between the germline ends. The CDR3 extends over 15 amino acids. CDR3 loop: CASSLRESSYNEQFF. Here the CDR3 DNA reads TGTGCCAGCAGTTTACGAGAGAGCTCCTACAATGAGCAGTTCTTC.

The chain is built from TRBV5-8 and TRBJ2-7, with D unclear. Per the germline V gene, CDR1 is SGHTS and CDR2 is YDEGEE. This CDR3 has 15 residues. V was cut by 1 base and J by 1 base, with 12 bases left in between. The CDR3 coding sequence is TGTGCCAGCAGCTTGCCCGGCGGTTCATCCTACGAGCAGTACTTC. This gives the protein CASSLPGGSSYEQYF. Full variable domain (rest looked up from reference TRBV5-8 and TRBJ2-7): EAGVTQSPTHLIKTRGQQATLRCSPISGHTSVYWYQQALGLGLQFLLWYDEGEERNRGNFPPRFSGRQFPNYSSELNVNALELEDSALYLCASSLPGGSSYEQYFGPGTRLTVT.

This sequence joins TRBV6-6 and TRBJ1-4, with D unclear. Per germline, CDR1 MNHNY and CDR2 SVGAGI (reference sequence). The length of the CDR3 is 16 residues. Trimming removed 2 bases from V and 8 bases from J, with 18 bases in between. The CDR3 nucleotides read TGTGCCAGCAGTTACGGTTTGGGCGTTATAATAGAAAAACTGTTTTTT. This encodes CASSYGLGVIIEKLFF.

In nucleotides, the CDR3 is TGTGCCAGCAGAACCAGACAGGGGAGGACTGAAGCTTTCTTT. Translating gives CASRTRQGRTEAFF. This chain links TRBV6-5 with TRBJ1-1; 8 bases map to TRBD1. Germline CDR1 is MNHEY and CDR2 is SVGAGI. There are 14 residues in the CDR3. V lost 6 bases and J lost 5; bases outside the gene matches: 8.

This chain links TRBV6-5 with TRBJ2-7, with D maybe TRBD1 (8 bases). The V gene lost 9 bases and the J gene lost 7 bases, with 19 bases spanning the gap. The length of the CDR3 is 13 residues. Germline lookup yields CDR1 MNHEY and CDR2 SVGAGI. Here the CDR3 DNA reads TGTGCCAGTTCTGACAGGGGAGGGCGGGAGCAGTACTTC. Translating it yields CASSDRGGREQYF.

The table lists this clone with a few counts. The CDR3 is CASSPIYEQYF. In DNA form, the CDR3 reads TGTGCCAGCAGTCCTATCTACGAGCAGTACTTC. This chain uses TRBV2 with TRBJ2-7; D is ambiguous. Germline-derived CDR1 and CDR2 are SNHLY and FYNNEI. Trimming took off 5 bases at V and 3 bases at J, with 5 bases between the two ends. The CDR3 is 11 residues long.

J is TRBJ1-2 and V is TRBV5-4, with 9 bases fitting TRBD1. Germline CDR1 SGHNT, CDR2 YYREEE (reference sequence). The CDR3 runs 16 residues. J gave up 2 bases and V 1 base, and 6 bases lay outside the gene matches. The CDR3 DNA reads as TGTGCCAGCAGCTTGTTCGGGACAGGGTCAAACTATGGCTACACCTTC. It is translated as CASSLFGTGSNYGYTF.

V is TRBV3-1 (or the pseudogene TRBV3-2) and J is TRBJ1-2; 7 nucleotides align to TRBD1. The CDR3 extends over 13 amino acids. The V and J ends lost 5 bases and 8 bases, in that order; junction bases with no gene match: 8. Germline CDR1 and CDR2: LGHDT and YNNKEL (reference sequence). The CDR3 reads CASSATDRDGYTF. In DNA, the CDR3 is TGTGCCAGCAGCGCCACAGACAGGGACGGCTACACCTTC.

V gene TRBV19 combines with J gene TRBJ2-7, with 8 bases lining up with TRBD1. This CDR3 is 14 amino acids long. Germline CDR1 is LNHDA and CDR2 is SQIVND (reference sequence). Unmatched junction bases numbered 8, after V lost 6 bases and J lost 4 bases. This CDR3 reads CASRERTGPYEQYF. The CDR3 region has the DNA TGTGCCAGTAGGGAACGGACAGGGCCATACGAGCAGTACTTC.

The chain recombines TRBV12-3 or TRBV12-4 with TRBJ2-7, with a weak D call TRBD2 (5 bases). The CDR3 covers 13 residues. Between the trimmed V and J ends, which lost 1 base and 4 bases, there was a span of 8 bases. CDR3 DNA: TGTGCCAGCAGTTTAGATGAGGGATACGAGCAGTACTTC. Amino acid sequence: CASSLDEGYEQYF.

J is TRBJ2-3 and V is TRBV7-9, with 10 bases that match TRBD2. This CDR3 region has 14 residues. CDR1 is SEHNR and CDR2 is FQNEAQ in the germline V gene (reference sequence). J lost 5 bases, V lost 3 bases, and 2 bases had no gene match. The CDR3 nucleotides are TGTGCCAGCAGCTTCGGGACTAGCGTAGATACGCAGTATTTT. Protein sequence: CASSFGTSVDTQYF.

J is TRBJ2-3 and V is TRBV24-1; D is possibly TRBD1 (5 bases). The V and J ends lost 2 bases and 8 bases respectively, with 10 bases between them. CDR1 is KGHDR and CDR2 is SFDVKD in the germline V gene. The CDR3 has 13 residues. In DNA, the CDR3 is TGTGCCACCAGTGATTCTTGGCAGGGTACGCAGTATTTT. Its translation is CATSDSWQGTQYF.

The chain is built from TRBV5-1 and TRBJ1-2; D might be TRBD1 (6 bases). Trimming cost V 4 bases and J 7 bases, with 17 bases left between them. Germline CDR1 is SGHRS and CDR2 is YFSETQ. CDR3 length: 14 amino acids. CDR3 nucleotide sequence: TGCGCCAGCAGCGCAGAACTGAACAGGGCTGGCTACACCTTC. Residues: CASSAELNRAGYTF.

This chain joins TRBV27 and TRBJ1-2; 7 positions agree with TRBD1. The CDR3 spans 13 residues. After removal of 8 bases from V and 1 base from J, the junction contained 4 bases not matched to a gene. Germline CDR1 MNHEY, CDR2 SMNVEV (reference sequence). In nucleotides, the CDR3 is TGTGCCAGCCGGAGACAGGGTAACTATGGCTACACCTTC. Protein product: CASRRQGNYGYTF.

The chain uses TRBV7-2 and TRBJ2-7; D not resolved. The ends were cut back, 2 bases at V and 2 bases at J, with 16 bases in the middle. CDR1 and CDR2 from the germline V gene are SGHTA and FQGNSA. The CDR3 contains 16 residues. Here the CDR3 reads CASSLYSLHIPYEQYF. CDR3 bases: TGTGCCAGCAGCTTATATTCTCTCCACATCCCCTACGAGCAGTACTTC.

The chain links TRBV6-5 to TRBJ2-7; the D gene is possibly TRBD2 (5 bases). This CDR3 comprises 15 residues. The germline gives CDR1 MNHEY, CDR2 SVGAGI. Trimming cost V 0 bases and J 1 base, with 10 bases left between them. The CDR3 loop reads CASSYSSTGSYEQYF. The DNA of the CDR3 is TGTGCCAGCAGTTACTCGAGTACGGGGTCCTACGAGCAGTACTTC.

This clone was observed once. The gene calls are TRBV30 and TRBJ2-1; 14 bases fit TRBD2. V lost 3 bases to trimming and J lost 12 bases; unmatched junction nucleotides: 7. The CDR3 is 14 amino acids. Per germline, CDR1 GTSNPN and CDR2 SVGIG (reference sequence). DNA of the CDR3: TGTGCCTGGAGCCCCGGACTAGCGGGGGGATCGCAGTTCTTC. Protein sequence: CAWSPGLAGGSQFF.

The chain uses TRBV28 and TRBJ2-2, with D possibly TRBD1 on 6 matching bases. The CDR3 has 14 residues. Trimming left V 4 bases short and J 1 base short, with 7 bases between. Germline assignment: CDR1 MDHEN and CDR2 SYDVKM. The CDR3 nucleotides are TGTGCCAGCAGTTCGACAGGGAACACCGGGGAGCTGTTTTTT. It translates to CASSSTGNTGELFF.

The rearrangement uses TRBV6-4 and TRBJ2-3; D is ambiguous. This CDR3 is built from 14 residues. V lost 4 bases and J lost 0, with 8 bases in between. Germline V CDR1 and CDR2: MRHNA, SNTAGT. The CDR3 protein is CASSAGISTDTQYF. CDR3 in DNA: TGTGCCAGCAGTGCAGGAATAAGCACAGATACGCAGTATTTT.